A selection of T cell receptor beta chains follows, all from one sample in a study of blood T cell repertoires in COVID-19. The table came from immunoSEQ multiplex PCR; TCRdb's copy has only in-frame clones and leaves some out. The data show some 520,000 clones, 80% to 90% seen once. Material for sequencing was peripheral blood. The receptors come from a man in his late teens or twenties with COVID-19, enrolled during active disease. The conserved cysteine and the conserved F or W are not part of the CDR3 here.

J,V,CDR3
TRBJ2-1,TRBV11-2,ASSFRRGMMWNEQF
TRBJ2-7,TRBV27,ASSSLRIGTGFYEQY
TRBJ2-1,TRBV7-9,ASSLSAGNNEQF
TRBJ2-5,TRBV15,ATSRGRGEVKKTQY
TRBJ1-1,TRBV11-2,ASSPPGTENTEAF
TRBJ2-5,TRBV5-1,ASSFRRGETQY
TRBJ2-1,TRBV2,ASSGSGGSSYNEQF
TRBJ2-1,TRBV6-2/TRBV6-3,ASSRDRVNNEQF
TRBJ2-7,TRBV5-1,ASSSPGLADYEQY
TRBJ1-2,TRBV6-5,ASSPGTRFYGYT